This T cell receptor (beta chain) was observed in a study of blood T cell repertoires in COVID-19. Original methodology: Estimation of nucleated cell counts was performed using reference gene primer amplification. TCRdb's copy holds only in-frame clones and misses some; the assay was immunoSEQ multiplex PCR. D and trimming come from the DNA, and the V and J calls and clone size come from that table. The sample has 170,000 or so clones, more than 85% seen once. The sequencing sample was made of peripheral blood. The TCR was taken from a man over 45 with acute or convalescent COVID-19.

The CDR3 sequence: CASRTGNPYNEQFF. CDR3 in DNA: TGTGCCAGTCGAACAGGGAACCCCTACAATGAGCAGTTCTTC. The V call is TRBV6-5, the J call TRBJ2-1, with TRBD1 as a possible D gene (6 bases). With 9 bases removed from V and 2 bases from J, the gap between germline ends came to 14 bases. CDR3 length equals 14 residues. Germline CDR1 reads MNHEY; CDR2 reads SVGAGI.